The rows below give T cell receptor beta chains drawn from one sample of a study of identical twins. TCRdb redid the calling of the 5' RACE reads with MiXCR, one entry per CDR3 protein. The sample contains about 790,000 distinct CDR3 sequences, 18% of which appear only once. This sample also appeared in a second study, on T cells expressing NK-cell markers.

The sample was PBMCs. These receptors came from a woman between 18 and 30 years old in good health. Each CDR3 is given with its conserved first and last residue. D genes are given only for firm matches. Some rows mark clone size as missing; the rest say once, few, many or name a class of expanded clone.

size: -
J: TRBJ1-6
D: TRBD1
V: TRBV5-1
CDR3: CACSPTGAAPLHF
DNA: TGCGCCTGCAGCCCGACAGGGGCGGCACCCCTCCACTTT

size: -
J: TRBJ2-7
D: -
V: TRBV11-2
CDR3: CASSQGGIGGPYEQYF
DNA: TGTGCCAGCAGCCAAGGGGGGATTGGGGGACCGTACGAGCAGTACTTC

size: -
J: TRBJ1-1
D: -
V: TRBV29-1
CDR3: CSVISRDTEAFF
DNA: TGCAGCGTCATCTCCCGGGACACTGAAGCTTTCTTT

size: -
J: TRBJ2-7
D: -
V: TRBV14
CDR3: CASSQEWDPYEQYF
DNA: TGTGCCAGCAGCCAAGAGTGGGACCCCTACGAGCAGTACTTC

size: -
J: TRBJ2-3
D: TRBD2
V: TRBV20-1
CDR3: CSARAVAGGSTDTQYF
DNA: TGCAGTGCTAGAGCAGTAGCGGGAGGGTCAACAGATACGCAGTATTTT

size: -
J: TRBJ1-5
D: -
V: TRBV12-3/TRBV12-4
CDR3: CASRFLGQPQHF
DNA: TGTGCCAGCAGATTTTTAGGTCAGCCCCAGCATTTT

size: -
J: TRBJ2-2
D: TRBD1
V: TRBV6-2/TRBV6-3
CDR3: CASSPGTAYTGELFF
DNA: TGTGCCAGCAGTCCCGGGACAGCTTACACCGGGGAGCTGTTTTTT

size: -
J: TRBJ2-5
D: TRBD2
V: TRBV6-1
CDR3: CASSLMTSGTSETQYF
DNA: TGTGCCAGCAGCCTTATGACTAGCGGGACCTCTGAGACCCAGTACTTC

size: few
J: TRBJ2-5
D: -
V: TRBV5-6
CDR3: CASSYDRPRETQYF
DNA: TGTGCCAGCAGCTACGACAGGCCGAGGGAGACCCAGTACTTC

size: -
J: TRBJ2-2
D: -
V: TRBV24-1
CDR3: CATSATGNTGELFF
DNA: TGTGCCACCAGTGCGACAGGGAACACCGGGGAGCTGTTTTTT

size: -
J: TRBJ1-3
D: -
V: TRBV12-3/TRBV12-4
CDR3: CASRASGNTIYF
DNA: TGTGCCAGCAGGGCCTCTGGAAACACCATATATTTT

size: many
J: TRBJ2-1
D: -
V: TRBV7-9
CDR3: CASGGGHYNEQFF
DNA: TGTGCCAGCGGAGGGGGCCACTACAATGAGCAGTTCTTC

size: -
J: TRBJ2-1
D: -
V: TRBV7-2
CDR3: CASSSRESSYNEQFF
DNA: TGTGCCAGCAGCTCCCGGGAGAGCTCCTACAATGAGCAGTTCTTC

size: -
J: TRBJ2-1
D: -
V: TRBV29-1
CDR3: CSVDEGGDEQFF
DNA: TGCAGCGTTGATGAGGGAGGCGATGAGCAGTTCTTC

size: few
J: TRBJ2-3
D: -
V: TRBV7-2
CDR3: CASRRGASTDTQYF
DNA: TGTGCCAGCAGAAGGGGTGCTAGCACAGATACGCAGTATTTT

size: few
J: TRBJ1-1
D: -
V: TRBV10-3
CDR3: CAIRPENTEAFF
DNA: TGTGCCATCAGGCCCGAGAACACTGAAGCTTTCTTT

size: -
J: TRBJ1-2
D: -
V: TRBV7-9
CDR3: CASTYFGRGDGYTF
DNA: TGTGCCAGCACCTACTTTGGGAGGGGAGATGGCTACACCTTC

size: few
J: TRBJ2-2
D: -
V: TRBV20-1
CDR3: CSASSDREGELFF
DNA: TGCAGTGCTAGTTCGGACAGAGAAGGGGAGCTGTTTTTT

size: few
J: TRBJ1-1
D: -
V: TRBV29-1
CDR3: CSVLTRNTEAFF
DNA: TGCAGCGTGCTGACACGGAACACTGAAGCTTTCTTT

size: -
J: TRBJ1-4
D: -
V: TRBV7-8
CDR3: CASSPLTGVDEKLFF
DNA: TGTGCCAGCAGCCCCTTAACGGGGGTCGATGAAAAACTGTTTTTT

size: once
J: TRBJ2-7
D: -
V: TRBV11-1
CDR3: CASSQSGATFYEQYF
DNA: TGTGCCAGCAGTCAATCCGGGGCTACTTTCTACGAGCAGTACTTC

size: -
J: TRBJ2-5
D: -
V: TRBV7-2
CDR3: CASSLESALGTQYF
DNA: TGTGCCAGCAGCTTAGAGTCCGCCTTAGGGACCCAGTACTTC

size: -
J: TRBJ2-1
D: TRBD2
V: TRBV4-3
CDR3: CASSQGGGYYNEQFF
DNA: TGCGCCAGCAGCCAAGGCGGGGGATACTACAATGAGCAGTTCTTC

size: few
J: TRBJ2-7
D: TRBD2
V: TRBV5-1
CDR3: CASSKLAGGYEQYF
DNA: TGCGCCAGCAGCAAATTAGCGGGAGGCTACGAGCAGTACTTC

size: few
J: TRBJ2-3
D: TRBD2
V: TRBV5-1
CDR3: CASNLAGIQTSTDTQYF
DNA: TGCGCCAGCAACCTAGCGGGGATTCAAACTAGCACAGATACGCAGTATTTT

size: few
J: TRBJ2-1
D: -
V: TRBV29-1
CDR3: CSVATDSYNEQFF
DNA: TGCAGCGTTGCGACGGATTCCTACAATGAGCAGTTCTTC

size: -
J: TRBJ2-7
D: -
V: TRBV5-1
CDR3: CASSWWGDEQYF
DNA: TGCGCCAGCAGCTGGTGGGGGGACGAGCAGTACTTC

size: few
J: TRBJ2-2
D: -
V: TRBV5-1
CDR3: CASSLERELFF
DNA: TGCGCCAGCAGCTTGGAGCGGGAGCTGTTTTTT

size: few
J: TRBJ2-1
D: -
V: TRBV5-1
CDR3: CASSVTTSRGYNEQFF
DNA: TGCGCCAGCAGCGTAACGACTAGCAGGGGGTACAATGAGCAGTTCTTC

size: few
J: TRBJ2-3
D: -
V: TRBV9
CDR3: CASSVNAATDTQYF
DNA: TGTGCCAGCAGCGTAAACGCGGCCACAGATACGCAGTATTTT

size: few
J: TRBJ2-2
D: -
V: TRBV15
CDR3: CATSRDQGAGELFF
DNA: TGTGCCACCAGCAGAGATCAGGGCGCCGGGGAGCTGTTTTTT

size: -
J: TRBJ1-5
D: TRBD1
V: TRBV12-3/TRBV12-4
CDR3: CASSSSFRQGMGPQHF
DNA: TGTGCCAGCAGTTCCTCCTTTCGACAGGGGATGGGGCCCCAGCATTTT

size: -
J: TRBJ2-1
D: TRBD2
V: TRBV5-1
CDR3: CASSLLPSGNSYNEQFF
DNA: TGCGCCAGCAGCTTGCTACCTAGCGGGAACTCCTACAATGAGCAGTTCTTC

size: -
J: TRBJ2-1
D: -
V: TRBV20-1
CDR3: CSARSGGERGIYNEQFF
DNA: TGCAGTGCTAGATCAGGAGGGGAGAGGGGAATATACAATGAGCAGTTCTTC

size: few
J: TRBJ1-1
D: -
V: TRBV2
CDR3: CASSAERRDMNTEAFF
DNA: TGTGCCAGCAGTGCCGAAAGAAGGGACATGAACACTGAAGCTTTCTTT

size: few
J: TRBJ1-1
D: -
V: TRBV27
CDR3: CASTGPGGRTEAFF
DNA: TGTGCCAGCACCGGACCCGGGGGTAGGACTGAAGCTTTCTTT

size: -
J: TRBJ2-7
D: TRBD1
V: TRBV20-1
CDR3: CSAPNTGTGLYEQYF
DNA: TGCAGTGCTCCCAATACCGGGACAGGGCTTTACGAGCAGTACTTC

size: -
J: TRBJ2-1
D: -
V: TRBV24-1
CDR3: CATSDPGLDNEQFF
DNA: TGTGCCACCAGTGACCCTGGACTGGACAATGAGCAGTTCTTC

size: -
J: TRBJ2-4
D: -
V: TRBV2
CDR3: CASSAGQNIQYF
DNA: TGTGCCAGCAGTGCTGGTCAGAACATTCAGTACTTC

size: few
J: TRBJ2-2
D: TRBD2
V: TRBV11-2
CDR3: CASSLAGTTTGELFF
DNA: TGTGCCAGCAGCTTGGCCGGGACTACCACCGGGGAGCTGTTTTTT

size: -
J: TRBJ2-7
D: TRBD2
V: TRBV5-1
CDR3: CASKPSGDPYSEQYF
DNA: TGCGCCAGCAAACCTAGCGGGGATCCCTACTCCGAGCAGTACTTC

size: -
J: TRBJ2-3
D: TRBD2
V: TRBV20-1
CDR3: CSARGAPLAGGRDTQYF
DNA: TGCAGTGCTAGAGGGGCTCCACTAGCGGGGGGCCGGGATACGCAGTATTTT

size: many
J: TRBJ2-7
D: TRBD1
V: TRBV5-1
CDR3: CASSGGQATGEQYF
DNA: TGCGCCAGCAGCGGAGGACAGGCCACTGGAGAGCAGTACTTC

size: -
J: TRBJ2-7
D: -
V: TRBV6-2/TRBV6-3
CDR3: CASSYLAVFSYEQYF
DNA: TGTGCCAGCAGTTACCTCGCCGTTTTCTCCTACGAGCAGTACTTC

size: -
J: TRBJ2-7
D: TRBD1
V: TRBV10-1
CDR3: CASPPPTGTPYEQYF
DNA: TGCGCCAGCCCTCCCCCGACAGGGACCCCGTACGAGCAGTACTTC

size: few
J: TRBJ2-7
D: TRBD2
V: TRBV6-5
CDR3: CASRLAGHEQYF
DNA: TGTGCCAGCCGATTAGCGGGGCACGAGCAGTACTTC

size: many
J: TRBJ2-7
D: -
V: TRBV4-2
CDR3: CASSQGTGTYEQYF
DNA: TGTGCCAGCAGCCAAGGGACTGGAACCTACGAGCAGTACTTC

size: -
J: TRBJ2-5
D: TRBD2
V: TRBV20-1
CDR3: CSASPTSAGGETQYF
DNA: TGCAGTGCTAGCCCAACTAGCGCTGGAGGAGAGACCCAGTACTTC

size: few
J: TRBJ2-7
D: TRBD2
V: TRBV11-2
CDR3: CASSLAVAGNYEQYF
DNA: TGTGCCAGCAGCTTAGCGGTAGCGGGGAACTACGAGCAGTACTTC

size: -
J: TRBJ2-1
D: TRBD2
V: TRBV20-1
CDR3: CSASLTSGIEQFF
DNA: TGCAGTGCTAGTCTCACTAGCGGCATTGAGCAGTTCTTC

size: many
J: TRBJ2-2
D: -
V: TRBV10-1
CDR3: CASSRDSANTGELFF
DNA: TGCGCCAGCAGTAGGGACTCTGCGAACACCGGGGAGCTGTTTTTT